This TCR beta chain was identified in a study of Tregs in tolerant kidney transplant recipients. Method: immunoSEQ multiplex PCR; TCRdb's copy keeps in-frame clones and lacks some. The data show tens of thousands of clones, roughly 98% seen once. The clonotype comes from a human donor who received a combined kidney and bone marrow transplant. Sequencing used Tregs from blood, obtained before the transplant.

In DNA, the CDR3 is TGTGCCAGCAGTGGATCGAACAGGGGGCTGGGTCAGTACTTC. Amino acids: CASSGSNRGLGQYF. V is TRBV6-1 and J is TRBJ2-4; 9 bases map to TRBD1. CDR3 length: 14 residues. The trim removed 4 bases at V and 12 bases at J, leaving 10 bases unmatched. CDR1 and CDR2 from the germline V gene are MNHNS and SASEGT.